These 25 T cell receptor beta chains were all obtained from the same sample, sequenced in a study of T cells after yellow fever vaccination. TCRdb ran MiXCR on the 5' RACE reads and lists one entry per CDR3 protein. The repertoire holds roughly 400,000 distinct CDR3 sequences, with around a sixth as singletons. This specimen consisted of PBMCs, obtained before the yellow fever booster vaccination. The receptors were gathered from a man aged 18 to 30 who received the YFV17D yellow fever vaccine.

This clonotype was detected only a few times. The chain combines TRBV12-3 or TRBV12-4 with TRBJ2-1; perhaps D is TRBD1 or TRBD2 (5 bases each). The length of the CDR3 is 13 residues. V was trimmed by 6 bases and J by 6 bases, leaving 12 bases between them. The CDR3 nucleotides read TGTGCCAGCAGGGGGGTGGGGGTCAATGAGCAGTTCTTC. Translation gives CASRGVGVNEQFF.

This clonotype has a handful of counts. The V and J genes are TRBV4-3 and TRBJ2-2; D is possibly TRBD1 (6 bases). V was trimmed by 4 bases and J by 0 bases, leaving 15 bases between them. CDR3 length: 17 amino acids. Germline loops: CDR1 LGHNA, CDR2 YSLEER. This CDR3 reads CASSPTHRETNTGELFF. The CDR3 coding sequence is TGCGCCAGCAGCCCGACACACAGGGAGACGAACACCGGGGAGCTGTTTTTT.

This clonotype was found a few times. The chain recombines TRBV7-9 with TRBJ1-4; 7 bases agree with TRBD1. Trimming cost V 1 base and J 8 bases; bases outside gene matches: 13. The germline gives CDR1 SEHNR, CDR2 FQNEAQ (reference sequence). This CDR3 comprises 17 residues. The CDR3 DNA follows: TGTGCCAGCAGCTTAGACCACAACCGGGACAGTAACGAAAAACTGTTTTTT. It is translated as CASSLDHNRDSNEKLFF. Together with reference TRBV7-9 and TRBJ1-4, the CDR3 gives the full variable domain: DTGVSQNPRHKITKRGQNVTFRCDPISEHNRLYWYRQTLGQGPEFLTYFQNEAQLEKSRLLSDRFSAERPKGSFSTLEIQRTEQGDSAMYLCASSLDHNRDSNEKLFFGSGTQLSVL.

This chain joins TRBV16 and TRBJ1-4, with no clear D. Per the germline V gene, CDR1 is KGHSY and CDR2 is FQNENV. V lost 1 base to trimming and J lost 4 bases, with 16 bases between them. This CDR3 region has 17 residues. The CDR3 DNA sequence: TGTGCCAGCAGCCAATTAGGTCGGACGGCCCATAATGAAAAACTGTTTTTT. Amino acids: CASSQLGRTAHNEKLFF. The variable domain in full, with the rest retrieved from reference TRBV16 and TRBJ1-4, is GEEVAQTPKHLVRGEGQKAKLYCAPIKGHSYVFWYQQVLKNEFKFLISFQNENVFDETGMPKERFSAKCLPNSPCSLEIQATKLEDSAVYFCASSQLGRTAHNEKLFFGSGTQLSVL.

This clonotype was counted at least ten times. The gene calls are TRBV20-1 and TRBJ2-3, with 10 nucleotides matching TRBD2. This CDR3 region has 14 residues. The germline CDR1 and CDR2 sequences are DFQATT and SNEGSKA (reference sequence). Trimming took 6 bases from V and 5 from J; bases not matched to a gene: 8. The chain's CDR3 is CSAPRASGGDTQYF. CDR3 coding DNA: TGCAGTGCCCCCCGGGCTAGCGGGGGAGATACGCAGTATTTT.

This clonotype was seen more than once but under ten times. The chain recombines TRBV29-1 with TRBJ1-2; weak D call: TRBD1 (5 bases). CDR1 SQVTM and CDR2 ANQGSEA come from the germline V gene. This CDR3 region has 15 residues. Trimming removed 4 bases from V and 0 bases from J, with 15 bases in between. For the CDR3, the DNA is TGCAGCGTTGCCACCTACCAGGGATCTAACTATGGCTACACCTTC. It is translated as CSVATYQGSNYGYTF.

This clonotype occurred a few times. The chain links TRBV20-1 to TRBJ2-1; D ambiguous. CDR1 is DFQATT and CDR2 is SNEGSKA in the germline V gene (reference sequence). Trimming removed 3 bases from V and 1 base from J, with 10 bases in between. The CDR3 runs 14 residues. As DNA, the CDR3 is TGCAGTGCTAGCGTGGTTGGGTCCTACAATGAGCAGTTCTTC. Protein sequence: CSASVVGSYNEQFF.

This clonotype has only a few counts. This chain links TRBV7-3 with TRBJ2-4, with TRBD2 matching over 12 bases. Germline CDR1 and CDR2: SGHTA and FQGTGA. V trimming: 5 bases; J trimming: 2 bases; junction bases outside the gene matches: 4. There are 16 residues in the CDR3. DNA of the CDR3: TGTGCCAGCAGCCGTACTAGCGGGGGGTCCAAAAACATTCAGTACTTC. Translating it yields CASSRTSGGSKNIQYF.

This chain connects TRBV4-1 to TRBJ2-5; D remains unclear. CDR1 and CDR2 (germline): MGHRA, YSYEKL. This CDR3 is built from 14 residues. V was shortened by 1 base and J by 5 bases, with 11 bases between the two germline ends. CDR3 sequence (DNA): TGCGCCAGCAGCCAAGGGTTCGTAACGGAGACCCAGTACTTC. This sequence encodes CASSQGFVTETQYF.

This chain links TRBV7-2 with TRBJ2-3, with D possibly TRBD1 on 6 matching bases. Looked up from germline, CDR1 is SGHTA and CDR2 is FQGNSA. Deletions cut 4 bases from V and 6 bases from J, with 11 bases between. CDR3 length: 13 amino acids. CDR3 sequence reads: CASSSQGPDTQYF. In DNA, the CDR3 is TGTGCCAGCAGCTCACAGGGACCGGATACGCAGTATTTT.

The chain recombines TRBV9 with TRBJ1-2, with unresolved D. Looked up from germline, CDR1 is SGDLS and CDR2 is YYNGEE. The CDR3 contains 14 residues. The ends were cut back, 3 bases at V and 4 bases at J, with 13 bases in the middle. CDR3 region: CASSGPASLYGYTF. The CDR3 DNA follows: TGTGCCAGCAGCGGACCGGCTTCTCTCTATGGCTACACCTTC.

This clonotype has a handful of counts. This sequence joins TRBV12-3 or TRBV12-4 and TRBJ2-1, with 9 bases matching TRBD2. Trimming at V came to 4 bases and at J to 3 bases, leaving 7 bases not matched to a gene. The CDR3 is 16 residues long. DNA of the CDR3: TGTGCCAGCAGTTCACTCCCTAGCGGGGTCTACAATGAGCAGTTCTTC. This gives the protein CASSSLPSGVYNEQFF.

This clonotype was observed a handful of times. The CDR3 is CASGLETGNTEAFF. In nucleotides, the CDR3 is TGTGCTAGTGGTTTGGAAACAGGGAACACTGAAGCTTTCTTT. V gene TRBV12-5 combines with J gene TRBJ1-1, with D possibly TRBD1 on 5 matching bases. V lost 1 base and J 1 base, leaving 7 bases between the germline ends. The CDR3 loop spans 14 amino acids. Germline lookup yields CDR1 LGHNT and CDR2 FRNRAP.

This clonotype was counted a few times. The chain links TRBV12-3 or TRBV12-4 to TRBJ2-7; 8 nucleotides agree with TRBD1. CDR3 length: 12 amino acids. With 8 bases clipped from V and 9 bases from J, the junction kept 9 bases outside the gene matches. The CDR3 sequence: CASWSGTGRQYF. CDR3 DNA sequence: TGTGCCAGCTGGTCCGGGACAGGAAGGCAGTACTTC.

This clonotype was seen a handful of times. The rearrangement joins TRBV7-9 to TRBJ1-2, with D perhaps TRBD1 (5 bases). Trimming stripped 5 bases from V and 10 bases from J, with 20 bases between. Germline V gene data show CDR1 as SEHNR and CDR2 as FQNEAQ (reference sequence). The CDR3 is 14 residues long. CDR3 in amino acids: CASSPDGGLRAYTF. DNA of the CDR3: TGTGCCAGCAGCCCAGATGGGGGTCTAAGGGCCTACACCTTC.

The chain carries TRBV6-6 and TRBJ1-2; no firm D call. Germline loops: CDR1 MNHNY, CDR2 SVGAGI (reference sequence). The CDR3 sequence is 15 residues long. V was shortened by 5 bases and J by 0 bases, with 13 bases between the two germline ends. CDR3 coding DNA: TGTGCCAGCAGTCCCCACGGATCCTCTAACTATGGCTACACCTTC. It codes for CASSPHGSSNYGYTF.

This clonotype was counted only a few times. This sequence joins TRBV29-1 and TRBJ1-3; the D is unclear. The germline gives CDR1 SQVTM, CDR2 ANQGSEA. The CDR3 is made up of 13 amino acids. V lost 3 bases and J 4 bases, leaving 10 bases between the germline ends. CDR3 in DNA: TGCAGCGTTGAGTGGCAGTTCGGAAACACCATATATTTT. This codes for CSVEWQFGNTIYF.

The J gene is TRBJ1-2, the V gene TRBV4-3, with a possible D match to TRBD1 (6 bases). With 1 base removed from V and 8 bases from J, the gap between germline ends came to 14 bases. The CDR3 totals 14 residues. Germline CDR1 LGHNA, CDR2 YSLEER. CDR3 nucleotides: TGCGCCAGCAGCCAAGTAGGGGGGGCAGGCGGCTACACCTTC. This sequence encodes CASSQVGGAGGYTF.

This clonotype was seen only a few times. The chain combines TRBV5-1 with TRBJ1-1, with D perhaps matching TRBD1 (5 bases). Trimming left V 1 base short and J 1 base short, with 20 bases between. CDR1 and CDR2 (germline): SGHRS, YFSETQ. There are 18 residues in the CDR3. CDR3 in DNA: TGCGCCAGCAGCTTGAGGGGTCGGGGGAGTGGATGGAACACTGAAGCTTTCTTT. Its translation: CASSLRGRGSGWNTEAFF.

This clonotype has just a few counts. The chain carries TRBV7-9 and TRBJ1-1, with 10 nucleotides matching TRBD1. Germline values: CDR1 SEHNR, CDR2 FQNEAQ (reference sequence). Trimming at V came to 5 bases and at J to 5 bases, leaving 17 bases not matched to a gene. CDR3 size: 18 residues. The CDR3 DNA is TGTGCCAGCAGCGGATCCCGCCGACAGGGGGCATATGGTACTGAAGCTTTCTTT. Translating gives CASSGSRRQGAYGTEAFF. Using reference TRBV7-9 and TRBJ1-1 for the parts outside the CDR3, the full variable domain is DTGVSQNPRHKITKRGQNVTFRCDPISEHNRLYWYRQTLGQGPEFLTYFQNEAQLEKSRLLSDRFSAERPKGSFSTLEIQRTEQGDSAMYLCASSGSRRQGAYGTEAFFGQGTRLTVV.

In its sample, this clonotype was seen a few times. The CDR3 DNA follows: TGTGCCAGCACCCTGGGTACCGGGGAGCTGTTTTTT. Translating gives CASTLGTGELFF. The V and J genes are TRBV12-3 or TRBV12-4 and TRBJ2-2; D is unclear. The CDR3 covers 12 residues. The V end lost 7 bases, the J end lost 5 bases, and 8 bases lay between the germline ends.

This chain connects TRBV27 to TRBJ2-3; D is ambiguous. The CDR3 sequence is 13 residues long. Germline loops: CDR1 MNHEY, CDR2 SMNVEV (reference sequence). The ends were cut back, 0 bases at V and 7 bases at J, with 8 bases in the middle. In DNA form, the CDR3 reads TGTGCCAGCAGTTTATCGATGGGGAATACGCAGTATTTT. It translates to CASSLSMGNTQYF.

A few counts support this clonotype. This chain uses TRBV7-9 with TRBJ2-5, with D unresolved. The CDR3 is 11 amino acids. CDR1 and CDR2 from the germline V gene are SEHNR and FQNEAQ (reference sequence). V was pared by 5 bases and J by 11 bases, with 12 bases between. The chain's CDR3 is CASSTKRVQYF. In nucleotides, the CDR3 is TGTGCCAGCAGCACAAAACGGGTACAGTACTTC.

This clonotype has a handful of counts. This chain uses TRBV7-2 with TRBJ1-2; no firm D call. From germline, CDR1 is SGHTA and CDR2 FQGNSA. V lost 6 bases and J lost 6, with 14 bases in between. The CDR3 loop spans 13 amino acids. The CDR3 loop reads CASSNYRAHGYTF. In DNA, the CDR3 is TGTGCCAGCAGTAACTACCGGGCCCATGGCTACACCTTC.

This clonotype occurred a few times. The chain is built from TRBV9 and TRBJ1-1; no firm D call. Germline values: CDR1 SGDLS, CDR2 YYNGEE. The CDR3 consists of 17 residues. Trimming took 3 bases from V and 0 from J, leaving 18 bases between them. CDR3 in DNA: TGTGCCAGCAGCGACCTACGAAGGAGCGGAATGAACACTGAAGCTTTCTTT. Amino acids: CASSDLRRSGMNTEAFF. Variable domain in full (rest from reference TRBV9 and TRBJ1-1): DSGVTQTPKHLITATGQRVTLRCSPRSGDLSVYWYQQSLDQGLQFLIQYYNGEERAKGNILERFSAQQFPDLHSELNLSSLELGDSALYFCASSDLRRSGMNTEAFFGQGTRLTVV.